This paragraph reports one T cell receptor beta chain. This clone was observed once. Its specific antigen is unknown. No much larger clonotype is one base removed from it; base qualities were not supplied. The data are from a study of blood T cell repertoires in COVID-19 (dated by TCRdb to the early 2020s). Turning to the overall study: Samples from collaborators originated in the United States, Italy and Spain and spanned both the acute and convalescent phases of COVID-19. Samples came from the ongoing ImmuneRACE study (first 160 participants) plus 1,254 subjects from 6 global collaborators. The material from the prospective study consisted of cDNA or gDNA derived from T cells, B-cell-depleted T cells, or PBMCs. Deeply sampled blood TCRbeta repertoires from subjects exposed to, actively infected with, or recovered from COVID-19 were included in the dataset. The sample metadata nearly always contained a de-identified subject ID, COVID-19 status, age in years and sex. Where available, HLA class I and class II types were obtained from metadata supplied by the sample provider rather than from assay-based typing. The repertoires were released in a freely available public database meant as a resource for research on the immune response to SARS-CoV-2. On the study overall, not on this receptor specifically: Clinical and demographic metadata were provided uncurated, with the amount varying by source and participant.

The immunoSEQ Assay, a bias-controlled multiplex PCR, was used to amplify TCRbeta CDR3 regions from genomic DNA. On the study's bioinformatics: The number of nucleated cells in each sample was estimated from the amplification of reference gene primers within the assay. To quantify the absolute abundance of each unique TCRbeta CDR3 rearrangement, sequence reads were collapsed and filtered. For each sample, productive Simpson clonality was calculated by taking the square root of Simpson's diversity index across productive rearrangements. This is the immuneACCESS table as TCRdb keeps it, with only in-frame sequences that have V and J called. A part of the clones is gone; compared with another copy, unresolved V genes explain less than half, and the rest is unexplained. V, J and clone size are taken as reported in that table, and D and trimming were inferred from the DNA itself. The table for this sample lists approximately 230,000 clones; approximately 88% of them were counted only once. The leading ten clones occupy around 6.3% of the sample.

At one collaborating source in Seattle, patients were enrolled during active infection and were followed longitudinally through the course of disease. Whole blood was collected in K2EDTA tubes by collaborating institutions according to the institutions' own protocols. Collaborator samples were shipped for TCRbeta analysis as frozen whole blood, isolated PBMCs, or DNA extracted from either sample type. The TCR comes from a woman younger than 45 with COVID-19, enrolled during active disease. Specimen: peripheral blood.

The CDR3 here reads CASGLLVKDTQYF. DNA sequence: TGTGCCAGCGGATTACTAGTCAAAGATACGCAGTATTTT. The chain was built from TRBV2 and TRBJ2-3; perhaps TRBD2 is the D gene, with 5 bases matching. The V and J ends are trimmed by 8 bases and 5 bases, leaving 14 bases between them. From cysteine to phenylalanine, the CDR3 is 13 amino acids long. The sequence is cut down to CDR3 DNA, 39 bases in frame from base 1. Taken from the germline V gene, the CDR1 and CDR2 loops are SNHLY and FYNNEI.